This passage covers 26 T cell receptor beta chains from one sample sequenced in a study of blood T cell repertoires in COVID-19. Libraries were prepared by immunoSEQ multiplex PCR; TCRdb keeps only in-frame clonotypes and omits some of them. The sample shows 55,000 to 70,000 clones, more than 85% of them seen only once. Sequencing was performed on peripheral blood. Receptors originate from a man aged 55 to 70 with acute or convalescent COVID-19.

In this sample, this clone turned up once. As DNA, the CDR3 is TGTGCCAGCAGTTTAACCGGGACAGGGGAAGCTTTCTTT. This encodes CASSLTGTGEAFF. The chain joins TRBV27 to TRBJ1-1; 9 bases are shared with TRBD1. The CDR3 consists of 13 residues. CDR1 is MNHEY, CDR2 SMNVEV, per germline (reference sequence). The V and J ends lost 2 bases and 8 bases, in that order; junction bases with no gene match: 3.

CDR3 residues: CASSLGGRGQPQHF. Written as DNA, the CDR3 is TGTGCCAGCAGCTTAGGGGGCCGGGGTCAGCCCCAGCATTTT. The gene calls are TRBV13 and TRBJ1-5; D gene uncertain. CDR3 length: 14 residues. Trimming cost V 0 bases and J 6 bases, with 9 bases left between them. The V gene's germline CDR1 is PRHDT and CDR2 FYEKMQ (reference sequence).

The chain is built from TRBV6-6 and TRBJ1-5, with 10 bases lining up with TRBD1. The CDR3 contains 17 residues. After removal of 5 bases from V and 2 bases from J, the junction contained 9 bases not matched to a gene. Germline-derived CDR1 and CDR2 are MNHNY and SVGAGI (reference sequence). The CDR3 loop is CASSPIETGGGNQPQHF. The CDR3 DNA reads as TGTGCCAGCAGTCCGATAGAGACAGGGGGCGGCAATCAGCCCCAGCATTTT.

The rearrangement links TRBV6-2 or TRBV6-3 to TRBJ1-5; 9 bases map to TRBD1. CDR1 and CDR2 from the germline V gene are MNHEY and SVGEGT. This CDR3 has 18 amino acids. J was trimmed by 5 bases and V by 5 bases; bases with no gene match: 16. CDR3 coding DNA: TGTGCCAGCAGTGAGGGGGGACAGGGAATTAAGGTGGATCAGCCCCAGCATTTT. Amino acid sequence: CASSEGGQGIKVDQPQHF.

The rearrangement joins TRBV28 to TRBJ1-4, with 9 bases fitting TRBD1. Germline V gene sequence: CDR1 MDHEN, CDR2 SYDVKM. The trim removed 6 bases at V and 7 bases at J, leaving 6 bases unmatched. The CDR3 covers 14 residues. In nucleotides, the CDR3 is TGTGCCAGCAGACAGGGGGCCGATGGTGAAAAACTGTTTTTT. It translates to CASRQGADGEKLFF.

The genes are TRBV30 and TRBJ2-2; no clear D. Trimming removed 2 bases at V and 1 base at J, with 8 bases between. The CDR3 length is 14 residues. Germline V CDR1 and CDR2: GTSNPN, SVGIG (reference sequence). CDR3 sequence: CAWSWNRNTGELFF. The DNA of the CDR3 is TGTGCCTGGAGTTGGAACAGGAACACCGGGGAGCTGTTTTTT.

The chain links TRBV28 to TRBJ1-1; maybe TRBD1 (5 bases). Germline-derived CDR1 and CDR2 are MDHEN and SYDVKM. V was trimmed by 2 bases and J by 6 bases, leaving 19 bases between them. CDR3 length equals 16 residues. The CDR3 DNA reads TGTGCCAGCAGTTTAGCCAGGGTACTGGGAAAGGCTGAAGCTTTCTTT. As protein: CASSLARVLGKAEAFF.

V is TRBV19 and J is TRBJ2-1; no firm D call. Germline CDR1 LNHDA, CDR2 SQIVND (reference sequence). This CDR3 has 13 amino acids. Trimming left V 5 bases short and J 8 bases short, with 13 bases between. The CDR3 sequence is CASSSIESHEQFF. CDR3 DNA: TGTGCCAGTAGTTCCATAGAGTCCCATGAGCAGTTCTTC.

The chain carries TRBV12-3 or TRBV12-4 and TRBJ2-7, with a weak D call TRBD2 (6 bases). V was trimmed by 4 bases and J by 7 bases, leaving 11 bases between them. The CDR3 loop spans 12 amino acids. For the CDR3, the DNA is TGTGCCAGCAGTTCAGGAGGGTTTGAGCAGTACTTC. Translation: CASSSGGFEQYF.

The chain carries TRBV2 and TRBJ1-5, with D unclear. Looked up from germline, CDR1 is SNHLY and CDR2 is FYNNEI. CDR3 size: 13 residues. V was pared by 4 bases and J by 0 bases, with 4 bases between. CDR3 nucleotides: TGTGCCAGCAGTGTTTATAGCAATCAGCCCCAGCATTTT. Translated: CASSVYSNQPQHF.

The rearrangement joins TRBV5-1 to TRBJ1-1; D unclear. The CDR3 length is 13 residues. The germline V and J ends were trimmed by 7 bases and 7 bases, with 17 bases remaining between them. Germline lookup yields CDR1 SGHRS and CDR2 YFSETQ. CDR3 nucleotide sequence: TGCGCCAGCTCAGAGGATATAGGCCTTGAAGCTTTCTTT. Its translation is CASSEDIGLEAFF.

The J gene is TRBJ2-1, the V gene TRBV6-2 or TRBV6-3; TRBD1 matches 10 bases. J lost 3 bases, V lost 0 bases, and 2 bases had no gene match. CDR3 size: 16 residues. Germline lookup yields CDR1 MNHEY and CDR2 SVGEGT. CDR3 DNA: TGTGCCAGCAGTTACTCTCGGACAGGGGGCTACAATGAGCAGTTCTTC. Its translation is CASSYSRTGGYNEQFF.

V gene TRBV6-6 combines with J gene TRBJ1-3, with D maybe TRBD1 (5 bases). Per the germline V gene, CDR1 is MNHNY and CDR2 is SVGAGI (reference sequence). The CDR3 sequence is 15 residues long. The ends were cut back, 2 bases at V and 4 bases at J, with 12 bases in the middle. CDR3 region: CASSYGARVGNTIYF. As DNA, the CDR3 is TGTGCCAGCAGTTACGGGGCCCGCGTCGGAAACACCATATATTTT.

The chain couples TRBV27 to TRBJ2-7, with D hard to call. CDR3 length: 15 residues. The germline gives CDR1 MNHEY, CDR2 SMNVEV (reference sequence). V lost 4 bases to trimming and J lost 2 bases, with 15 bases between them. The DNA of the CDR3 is TGTGCCAGCAGTTCCTGGTCCCTGGGCACCTACGAGCAGTACTTC. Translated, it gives CASSSWSLGTYEQYF.

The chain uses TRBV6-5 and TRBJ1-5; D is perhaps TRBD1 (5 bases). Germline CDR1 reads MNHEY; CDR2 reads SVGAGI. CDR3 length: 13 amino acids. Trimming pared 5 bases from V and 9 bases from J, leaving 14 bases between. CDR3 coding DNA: TGTGCCAGCAGTAAGAACACAGGCTCGCCCCAGCATTTT. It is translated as CASSKNTGSPQHF.

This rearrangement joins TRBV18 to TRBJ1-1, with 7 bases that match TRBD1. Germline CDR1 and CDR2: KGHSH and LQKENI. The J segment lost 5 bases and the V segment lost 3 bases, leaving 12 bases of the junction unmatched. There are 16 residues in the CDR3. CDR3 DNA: TGTGCCAGCTCACCCACAGACAGGGCACAGTGGACTGAAGCTTTCTTT. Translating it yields CASSPTDRAQWTEAFF.

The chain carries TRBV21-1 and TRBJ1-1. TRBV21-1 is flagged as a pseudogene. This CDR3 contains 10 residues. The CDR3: CATLCTEAFF. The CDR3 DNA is TGTGCCACCCTATGCACTGAAGCTTTCTTT.

The CDR3 DNA follows: TGCGCCAGCAGCTCGGACAGGGGGGCCGGTCGAGGGGAGCTGTTTTTT. Translating it yields CASSSDRGAGRGELFF. V gene TRBV5-1 combines with J gene TRBJ2-2; TRBD1 matches 10 bases. The CDR3 spans 16 residues. Losses at the gene ends were 3 bases for V and 8 bases for J; bases not matched to a gene: 10. From germline, CDR1 is SGHRS and CDR2 YFSETQ.

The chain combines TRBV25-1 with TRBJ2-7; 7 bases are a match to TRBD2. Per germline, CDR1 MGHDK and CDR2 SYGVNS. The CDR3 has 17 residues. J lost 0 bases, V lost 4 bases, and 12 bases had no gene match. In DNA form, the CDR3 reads TGTGCCAGCAGTGGCAAGGCAACGCGGGGGAGCTCCTACGAGCAGTACTTC. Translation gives CASSGKATRGSSYEQYF.

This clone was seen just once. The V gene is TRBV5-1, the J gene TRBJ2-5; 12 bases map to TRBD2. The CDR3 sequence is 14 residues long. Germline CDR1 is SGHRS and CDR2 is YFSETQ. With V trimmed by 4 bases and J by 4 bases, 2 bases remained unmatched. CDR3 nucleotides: TGCGCCAGCAGCCAGGGACTAGCGGGAGAGACCCAGTACTTC. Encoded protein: CASSQGLAGETQYF. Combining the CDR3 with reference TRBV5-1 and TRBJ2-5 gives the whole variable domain KAGVTQTPRYLIKTRGQQVTLSCSPISGHRSVSWYQQTPGQGLQFLFEYFSETQRNKGNFPGRFSGRQFSNSRSEMNVSTLELGDSALYLCASSQGLAGETQYFGPGTRLLVL.

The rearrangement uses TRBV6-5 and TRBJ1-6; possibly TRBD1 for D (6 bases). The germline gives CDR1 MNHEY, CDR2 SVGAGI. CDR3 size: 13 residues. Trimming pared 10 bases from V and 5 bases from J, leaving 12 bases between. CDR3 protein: CATTGFDNSPLHF. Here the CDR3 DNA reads TGTGCCACCACAGGGTTCGATAATTCACCCCTCCACTTT.

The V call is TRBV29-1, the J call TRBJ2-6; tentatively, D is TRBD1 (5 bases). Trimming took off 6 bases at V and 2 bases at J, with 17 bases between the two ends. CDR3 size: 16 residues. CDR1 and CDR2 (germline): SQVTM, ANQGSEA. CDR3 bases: TGCAGCGTCGGCGCTTCAGGGATGGCTGGGGCCAACGTCCTGACTTTC. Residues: CSVGASGMAGANVLTF. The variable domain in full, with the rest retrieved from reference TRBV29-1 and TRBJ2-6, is SAVISQKPSRDICQRGTSLTIQCQVDSQVTMMFWYRQQPGQSLTLIATANQGSEATYESGFVIDKFPISRPNLTFSTLTVSNMSPEDSSIYLCSVGASGMAGANVLTFGAGSRLTVL.

This CDR3 is CASSPLQGLGYTF. In nucleotides, the CDR3 is TGTGCCAGCAGCCCCCTACAGGGTTTGGGCTACACCTTC. The rearrangement joins TRBV9 to TRBJ1-2; TRBD1 is a possible D gene (6 bases). The V gene lost 4 bases and the J gene lost 8 bases, with 15 bases spanning the gap. Germline values: CDR1 SGDLS, CDR2 YYNGEE. The CDR3 consists of 13 residues.

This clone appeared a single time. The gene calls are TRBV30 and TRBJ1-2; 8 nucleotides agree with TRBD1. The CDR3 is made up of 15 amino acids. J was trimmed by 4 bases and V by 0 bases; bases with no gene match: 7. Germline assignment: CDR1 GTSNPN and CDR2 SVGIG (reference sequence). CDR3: CAWSVGTGSAYGYTF. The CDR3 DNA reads TGTGCCTGGAGTGTAGGGACAGGATCTGCCTATGGCTACACCTTC. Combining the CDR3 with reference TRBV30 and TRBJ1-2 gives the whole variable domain SQTIHQWPATLVQPVGSPLSLECTVEGTSNPNLYWYRQAAGRGLQLLFYSVGIGQISSEVPQNLSASRPQDRQFILSSKKLLLSDSGFYLCAWSVGTGSAYGYTFGSGTRLTVV.

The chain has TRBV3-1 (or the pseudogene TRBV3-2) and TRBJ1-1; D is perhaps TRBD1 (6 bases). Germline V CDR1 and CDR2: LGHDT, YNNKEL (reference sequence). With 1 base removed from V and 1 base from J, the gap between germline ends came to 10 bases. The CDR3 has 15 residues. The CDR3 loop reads CASSQGEGGNTEAFF. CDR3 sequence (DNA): TGTGCCAGCAGCCAAGGGGAGGGGGGGAACACTGAAGCTTTCTTT.

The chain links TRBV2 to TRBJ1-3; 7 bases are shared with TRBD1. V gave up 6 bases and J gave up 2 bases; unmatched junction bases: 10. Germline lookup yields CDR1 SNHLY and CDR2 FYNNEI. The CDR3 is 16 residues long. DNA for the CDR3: TGTGCCAGCAGCGTCCTACAGGGGTTGACTGGAAACACCATATATTTT. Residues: CASSVLQGLTGNTIYF.